The source of this T cell receptor beta chain is a study of T cell responses to AZD1222 COVID-19 vaccine. Study in general: Pooled together were second doses at about 4 or about 12 weeks.

CDR3 length: 16 residues. Germline V gene lookup returns CDR1 SGHTA and CDR2 FQGTGA. Trimming removed 0 bases at V and 0 bases at J, with 8 bases between. A note on this clone: Antigen: not known.

Findings and limits, study-wide: The donor group comprised mostly white British people and more females; the analysis possibly underestimated clonal diversity.

TCRdb keeps only in-frame clones here, not all; method: immunoSEQ multiplex PCR. The sample consists of over 150,000 clones, 85% to 90% of them appearing once. This chain uses TRBV7-3 with TRBJ1-4; D not resolved. The clonotype originates from an adult in good health. Specimen: peripheral blood, collected on day 0 of AZD1222 vaccination. The CDR3 region is CASSLTGGTTNEKLFF. CDR3 nucleotides: TGTGCCAGCAGCTTAACGGGCGGAACAACTAATGAAAAACTGTTTTTT.